This TCR beta chain was obtained from a study of technical replicates of blood from a handful of donors. Sequencing was performed with immunoSEQ multiplex PCR; in TCRdb, only in-frame clones are kept and a portion is missing. The repertoire holds 65,000 to 90,000 clones, with about 86% as singletons. The CDR3 is 15 residues long. Between the trimmed V and J ends, which lost 2 bases and 0 bases, there was a span of 8 bases. Germline CDR1 is LNHDA and CDR2 is SQIVND (reference sequence). Sequencing used PBMCs. This receptor was identified in a human donor in good health. Some clones in this sample may be carry-over from other donors' samples. The V call is TRBV19, the J call TRBJ2-1; tentative D call: TRBD2 (6 bases). The CDR3 region is CASSIWEDSYNEQFF. In DNA, the CDR3 is TGTGCCAGTAGTATATGGGAGGACTCCTACAATGAGCAGTTCTTC.